This T cell receptor (beta chain) was recorded in a study of PD-L1 blockade in urothelial cancer. Time point meaning: pretreatment peripheral blood. Only in-frame clones appear in the TCRdb table, and some are missing; sequencing was by immunoSEQ multiplex PCR. This table has about 87,000 clones, about four fifths appearing once. This CDR3 has 17 amino acids. V trimming: 2 bases; J trimming: 2 bases; junction bases outside the gene matches: 8. Germline loops: CDR1 SEHNR, CDR2 FQNEAQ (reference sequence). V is TRBV7-9 and J is TRBJ2-3; 9 bases line up with TRBD2. The TCR sequence derives from a man aged 55 to 70 with urothelial cancer. The specimen was PBMCs, collected around atezolizumab (anti-PD-L1) treatment. In DNA form, the CDR3 reads TGTGCCAGCAGCTTATTTGGGCTAGCGGGGCTCACAGATACGCAGTATTTT. It is translated as CASSLFGLAGLTDTQYF.